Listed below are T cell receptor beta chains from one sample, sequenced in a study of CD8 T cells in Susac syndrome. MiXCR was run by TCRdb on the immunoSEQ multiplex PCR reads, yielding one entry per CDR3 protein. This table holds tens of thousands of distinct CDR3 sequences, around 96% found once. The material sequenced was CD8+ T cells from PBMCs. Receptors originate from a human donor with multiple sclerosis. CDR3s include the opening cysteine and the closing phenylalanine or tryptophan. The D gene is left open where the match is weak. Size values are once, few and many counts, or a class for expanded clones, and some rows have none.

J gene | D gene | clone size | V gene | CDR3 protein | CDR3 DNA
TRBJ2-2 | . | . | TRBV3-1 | CASSQDEVLTNTGELFF | TGTGCCAGCAGCCAAGATGAGGTGCTAACCAACACCGGGGAGCTGTTTTTT
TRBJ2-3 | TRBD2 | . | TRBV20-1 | CSASPPGGGREWDTQYF | TGCAGTGCCAGCCCCCCTGGGGGCGGGAGGGAGTGGGATACGCAGTATTTT
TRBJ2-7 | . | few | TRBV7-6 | CASSFPGSYEQYF | TGTGCCAGCAGCTTCCCAGGGTCCTACGAGCAGTACTTC
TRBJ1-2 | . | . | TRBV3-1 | CASSQELRAAYGYTF | TGTGCCAGCAGCCAAGAGCTGAGGGCCGCATATGGCTACACCTTC
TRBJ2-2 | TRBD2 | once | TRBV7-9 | CASSGTSGRELNTGELFF | TGTGCCAGCAGCGGGACTAGCGGGAGGGAATTGAACACCGGGGAGCTGTTTTTT
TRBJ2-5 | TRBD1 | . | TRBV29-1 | CSVEGPPTGGGETQYF | TGCAGCGTTGAAGGCCCCCCGACAGGGGGCGGGGAGACCCAGTACTTC
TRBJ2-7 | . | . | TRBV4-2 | CASSPSGGSYEQYF | TGTGCCAGCAGCCCTTCCGGTGGCTCCTACGAGCAGTACTTC
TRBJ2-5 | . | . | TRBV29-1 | CSVEDTQPGETQYF | TGCAGCGTTGAAGACACACAGCCGGGGGAGACCCAGTACTTC
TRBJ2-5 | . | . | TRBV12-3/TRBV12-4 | CASLGQGSYQETQYF | TGTGCCAGTTTGGGGCAGGGATCGTACCAAGAGACCCAGTACTTC
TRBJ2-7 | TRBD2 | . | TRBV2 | CASSASSGSEEQYF | TGTGCCAGCAGTGCCTCTAGCGGGAGTGAAGAGCAGTACTTC
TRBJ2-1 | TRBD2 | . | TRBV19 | CASTPGLAGYNEQFF | TGTGCCAGTACCCCAGGACTAGCGGGGTACAATGAGCAGTTCTTC
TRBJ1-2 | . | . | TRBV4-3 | CASSQDGTGVVGYTF | TGCGCCAGCAGCCAAGATGGGACGGGGGTAGTTGGCTACACCTTC
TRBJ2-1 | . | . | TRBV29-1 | CSVPSYNEQFF | TGCAGCGTTCCGAGTTACAATGAGCAGTTCTTC
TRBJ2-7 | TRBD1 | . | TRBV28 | CASRGDRASSYEQYF | TGTGCCAGCAGGGGGGACAGGGCGAGCTCCTACGAGCAGTACTTC
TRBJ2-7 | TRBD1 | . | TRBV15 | CATSSGRTGAYEQYF | TGTGCCACCAGCAGCGGAAGGACAGGGGCCTACGAGCAGTACTTC
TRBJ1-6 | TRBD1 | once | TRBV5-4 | CASSLWTGGNSPLHF | TGTGCCAGCAGCCTATGGACAGGGGGCAATTCACCCCTCCACTTT
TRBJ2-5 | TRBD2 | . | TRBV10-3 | CAIRRTSGVQETQYF | TGTGCCATCAGAAGGACTAGCGGGGTCCAAGAGACCCAGTACTTC
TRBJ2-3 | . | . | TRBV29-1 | CSAIYGAGTDTQYF | TGCAGCGCGATCTATGGGGCGGGCACAGATACGCAGTATTTT
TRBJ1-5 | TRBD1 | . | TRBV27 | CASRTTGPLGQPQHF | TGTGCCAGCAGGACGACAGGGCCCCTGGGGCAGCCCCAGCATTTT
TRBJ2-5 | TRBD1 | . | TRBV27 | CASSAYRGEETQYF | TGTGCCAGCAGCGCCTACAGGGGAGAAGAGACCCAGTACTTC
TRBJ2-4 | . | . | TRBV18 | CASRNEDIQYF | TGTGCCAGCCGAAACGAGGACATTCAGTACTTC
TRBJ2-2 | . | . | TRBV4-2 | CASSQVGSTNTGELFF | TGTGCCAGCAGCCAAGTTGGCTCTACGAACACCGGGGAGCTGTTTTTT
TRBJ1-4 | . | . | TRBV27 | CASSSRDEKLFF | TGTGCCAGCAGTTCGAGGGACGAAAAACTGTTTTTT
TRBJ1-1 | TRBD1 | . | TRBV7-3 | CASSLSGGSTEAFF | TGTGCCAGCAGCCTGTCAGGGGGGAGCACTGAAGCTTTCTTT
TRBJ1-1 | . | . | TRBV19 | CASKSGMNTEAFF | TGTGCCAGTAAAAGCGGAATGAACACTGAAGCTTTCTTT
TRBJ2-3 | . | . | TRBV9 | CASSTTASTDTQYF | TGTGCCAGCAGCACGACAGCTAGCACAGATACGCAGTATTTT
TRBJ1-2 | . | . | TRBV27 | CASRKTANYGYTF | TGTGCCAGCAGAAAGACAGCTAACTATGGCTACACCTTC
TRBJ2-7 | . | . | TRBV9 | CASSFRSGSYEQYF | TGTGCCAGCAGCTTTCGCAGTGGCTCTTACGAGCAGTACTTC
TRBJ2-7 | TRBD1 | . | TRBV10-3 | CAVTGTANYEQYF | TGTGCGGTGACCGGGACAGCGAACTACGAGCAGTACTTC
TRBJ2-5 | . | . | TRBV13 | CASSLRIQETQYF | TGTGCCAGCAGCCTCAGGATACAAGAGACCCAGTACTTC
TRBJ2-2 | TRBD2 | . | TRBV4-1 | CASSQDPTSGSDTGELFF | TGCGCCAGCAGCCAAGATCCGACTAGCGGGAGCGACACCGGGGAGCTGTTTTTT
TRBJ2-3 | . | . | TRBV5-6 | CASSLGWAPDTQYF | TGTGCCAGCAGCTTAGGATGGGCGCCAGATACGCAGTATTTT
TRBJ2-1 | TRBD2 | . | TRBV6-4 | CASSRAGAYNEQFF | TGTGCCAGCAGCCGGGCGGGAGCCTACAATGAGCAGTTCTTC
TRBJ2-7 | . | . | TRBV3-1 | CASSHPGIYEQYF | TGTGCCAGCAGCCACCCAGGGATCTACGAGCAGTACTTC
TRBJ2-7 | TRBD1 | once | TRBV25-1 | CASSETLGQDEQYF | TGTGCCAGCAGTGAAACCCTTGGACAGGACGAGCAGTACTTC
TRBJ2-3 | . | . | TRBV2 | CASSVWGSGTDTQYF | TGTGCCAGCAGTGTTTGGGGGAGTGGCACAGATACGCAGTATTTT
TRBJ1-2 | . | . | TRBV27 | CASSSDGNYGYTF | TGTGCCAGCAGTTCGGACGGAAACTATGGCTACACCTTC
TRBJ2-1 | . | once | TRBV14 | CASSQAGVPYNEQFF | TGTGCCAGCAGCCAAGCGGGGGTACCCTACAATGAGCAGTTCTTC
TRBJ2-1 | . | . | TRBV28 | CASIGVGIYNEQFF | TGTGCCAGCATAGGGGTAGGAATCTACAATGAGCAGTTCTTC
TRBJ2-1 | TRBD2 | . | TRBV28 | CASSLAGVIDEQFF | TGTGCCAGCAGCCTAGCGGGAGTAATCGATGAGCAGTTCTTC
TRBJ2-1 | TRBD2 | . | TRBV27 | CASSLSAGGLKAYNEQFF | TGTGCCAGCAGTTTATCTGCGGGGGGGCTTAAAGCCTACAATGAGCAGTTCTTC
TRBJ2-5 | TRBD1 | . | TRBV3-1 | CASSQAQGSPETQYF | TGTGCCAGCAGCCAAGCACAGGGGTCACCTGAGACCCAGTACTTC
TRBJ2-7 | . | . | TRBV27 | CASSLQRGSRYEQYF | TGTGCCAGCAGCCTTCAACGGGGAAGCCGCTACGAGCAGTACTTC
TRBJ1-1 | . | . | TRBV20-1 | CSGEGLMNTEAFF | TGCAGTGGGGAGGGACTTATGAACACTGAAGCTTTCTTT
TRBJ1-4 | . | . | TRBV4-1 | CASSQGPGTTNEKLFF | TGCGCCAGCAGCCAAGGACCAGGGACAACTAATGAAAAACTGTTTTTT
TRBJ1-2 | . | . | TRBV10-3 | CAISEPDKANYGYTF | TGTGCCATCAGTGAGCCTGACAAAGCTAACTATGGCTACACCTTC
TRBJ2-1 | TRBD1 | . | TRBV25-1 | CASSGTAGTGGINEQFF | TGTGCCAGCAGTGGGACCGCCGGGACAGGGGGAATCAATGAGCAGTTCTTC
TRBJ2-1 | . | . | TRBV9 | CASSVEQGVLNEQFF | TGTGCCAGCAGCGTAGAGCAGGGTGTCTTGAATGAGCAGTTCTTC
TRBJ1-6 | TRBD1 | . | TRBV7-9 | CASSRQGRRSF | TGTGCCAGCAGCCGACAGGGGAGGCGTTCTTTT
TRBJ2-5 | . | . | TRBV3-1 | CASSAETLETQYF | TGTGCCAGCAGCGCCGAGACTCTGGAGACCCAGTACTTC